This TCR beta chain was sequenced in a study of T cells after yellow fever vaccination. The germline gives CDR1 SGHNT, CDR2 YYREEE (reference sequence). The CDR3 sequence is 15 residues long. Trimming cost V 0 bases and J 3 bases, with 12 bases left between them. This clonotype was found a few times. Its matching antigen is unknown. MiXCR, run by TCRdb on the 5' RACE reads, gives a single entry per CDR3 protein. The sample holds just under 600,000 distinct CDR3 sequences, less than 15% seen once. Whole-study findings and limits: The booster saw the reappearance of most primary-vaccination clones (96% CD4, almost 90% CD8). The presence of abundant clonotypes contaminating from the bulk population was possible in FACS-sorted repertoires.

The chain couples TRBV5-4 to TRBJ1-1, with D tentatively TRBD1 (5 bases). Sequences were derived from PBMCs, sampled on the day of the yellow fever booster vaccination. This receptor was taken from a man between 25 and 39 years old who received the YFV17D yellow fever vaccine. The DNA of the CDR3 is TGTGCCAGCAGCTTGGAAGGGGCCGAACACACTGAAGCTTTCTTT. This translates into CASSLEGAEHTEAFF.